The 27 T cell receptor beta chains below all came from one sample that was sequenced in a study of coeliac disease. Repertoires were generated with immunoSEQ multiplex PCR, while TCRdb's copy carries only in-frame clones and drops some. In the table there are about 4,000 clones, 59% of which are singletons. The material sequenced was lymphocytes from the gut lamina propria. These receptors came from a man between 70 and 80 years old without celiac disease.

The chain employs TRBV29-1 and TRBJ2-1, with 7 bases lining up with TRBD2. Germline lookup yields CDR1 SQVTM and CDR2 ANQGSEA. V lost 2 bases and J lost 2; bases outside the gene matches: 3. The CDR3 consists of 14 residues. DNA of the CDR3: TGCAGCGTTGAACAGGGAGGGACCTACAATGAGCAGTTCTTC. Its protein is CSVEQGGTYNEQFF.

The table lists this clone with a few counts. The chain combines TRBV5-6 with TRBJ2-7, with D perhaps matching TRBD1 (7 bases). Trimming pared 2 bases from V and 1 base from J, leaving 16 bases between. Germline loops: CDR1 SGHDT, CDR2 YYEEEE. This CDR3 is built from 16 residues. In DNA, the CDR3 is TGTGCCAGCAGCTTCCTAGACAGGGAGGTATCCTACGAGCAGTACTTC. Translated: CASSFLDREVSYEQYF.

The chain has TRBV5-4 and TRBJ2-7; 9 bases fit TRBD1. After removal of 3 bases from V and 7 bases from J, the junction contained 8 bases not matched to a gene. Germline V CDR1 and CDR2: SGHNT, YYREEE (reference sequence). The CDR3 extends over 14 amino acids. The CDR3 bases are TGTGCCAGCAGCTGGCCGGGACAGGGATCTGAGCAGTACTTC. This encodes CASSWPGQGSEQYF.

This CDR3 reads CASSSTEGQYYGYTF. The CDR3, as DNA: TGTGCCAGCAGTTCTACCGAGGGACAATACTATGGCTACACCTTC. This chain uses TRBV27 with TRBJ1-2, with D possibly being TRBD1 (6 bases). V was cut by 4 bases and J by 3 bases, with 15 bases left in between. Per germline, CDR1 MNHEY and CDR2 SMNVEV (reference sequence). The CDR3 covers 15 residues.

This chain joins TRBV6-1 and TRBJ2-3; maybe TRBD2 (5 bases). The CDR3 is 14 amino acids. The V gene lost 3 bases and the J gene lost 5 bases, with 12 bases spanning the gap. Germline V gene sequence: CDR1 MNHNS, CDR2 SASEGT. CDR3 amino acids: CASSEGSGVDTQYF. In nucleotides, the CDR3 is TGTGCCAGCAGTGAGGGGAGTGGGGTAGATACGCAGTATTTT.

This clone was observed a single time. The chain is built from TRBV27 and TRBJ1-1, with TRBD1 matching 8 bases. Trimming removed 7 bases from V and 4 bases from J; junction bases left unmatched: 5. The length of the CDR3 is 13 residues. Germline CDR1 and CDR2: MNHEY and SMNVEV (reference sequence). CDR3 region: CASIKQGGTEAFF. DNA for the CDR3: TGTGCCAGCATCAAACAGGGGGGCACTGAAGCTTTCTTT.

This sequence joins TRBV27 and TRBJ2-1; weak D call: TRBD1 (6 bases). V lost 4 bases and J lost 0, with 10 bases in between. The germline gives CDR1 MNHEY, CDR2 SMNVEV (reference sequence). The CDR3 has 15 residues. CDR3 nucleotide sequence: TGTGCCAGCAGTTCCCCGGACAGCTCCTACAATGAGCAGTTCTTC. Protein product: CASSSPDSSYNEQFF.

DNA for the CDR3: TGTGCCAGCAGCCAAACCTACGCCTCCTACAATGAGCAGTTCTTC. It codes for CASSQTYASYNEQFF. This chain uses TRBV4-2 with TRBJ2-1; D not resolved. Germline V gene sequence: CDR1 LGHNA, CDR2 YNFKEQ. The CDR3 totals 15 residues. The V end was cut by 2 bases, the J end by 0 bases, with 8 bases between.

This clone appeared a few times. The chain joins TRBV5-4 to TRBJ1-2; 7 bases match TRBD1. V lost 4 bases and J lost 4; bases outside the gene matches: 7. Germline CDR1 is SGHNT and CDR2 is YYREEE (reference sequence). The CDR3 is made up of 14 amino acids. CDR3 in amino acids: CASSPTGEVYGYTF. The CDR3 DNA sequence: TGTGCCAGCAGCCCCACAGGGGAGGTCTATGGCTACACCTTC.

The chain joins TRBV10-2 to TRBJ1-1, with 7 bases aligning to TRBD1. This CDR3 spans 13 amino acids. V was pared by 2 bases and J by 6 bases, with 3 bases of the junction left unmatched. CDR1 is WSHSY, CDR2 SAAADI, per germline. In DNA, the CDR3 is TGCGCCAGCAGTGAGGGGGGACAGCCTGAAGCTTTCTTT. This codes for CASSEGGQPEAFF.

This clone is classed as large (0.1 to 1%). Here the CDR3 reads CASSLRAGVQLTGELFF. The CDR3 region has the DNA TGTGCCAGCAGCTTAAGGGCGGGCGTCCAATTGACCGGGGAGCTGTTTTTT. V is TRBV5-6 and J is TRBJ2-2, with a tentative D call TRBD2 (5 bases). Trimming took off 2 bases at V and 5 bases at J, with 19 bases between the two ends. The CDR3 runs to 17 residues. CDR1 is SGHDT and CDR2 is YYEEEE in the germline V gene.

The chain recombines TRBV4-2 with TRBJ2-2; TRBD2 aligns across 8 bases. Germline CDR1 reads LGHNA; CDR2 reads YNFKEQ. There are 15 residues in the CDR3. V trimming: 1 base; J trimming: 3 bases; junction bases outside the gene matches: 1. CDR3 residues: CASSQASGYTGELFF. The CDR3 DNA reads TGTGCCAGCAGCCAAGCTAGCGGGTACACCGGGGAGCTGTTTTTT.

By its share, this clone is medium-sized (0.01 to 0.1%). The gene calls are TRBV5-1 and TRBJ1-1; D ambiguous. Trimming pared 4 bases from V and 0 bases from J, leaving 25 bases between. This CDR3 has 19 amino acids. Per the germline V gene, CDR1 is SGHRS and CDR2 is YFSETQ. CDR3 sequence (DNA): TGCGCCAGCAGCCGGAGGTCCCGGGCAGGTACCCATATGAACACTGAAGCTTTCTTT. This translates into CASSRRSRAGTHMNTEAFF.

The chain couples TRBV5-6 to TRBJ2-5; TRBD2 is a possible D gene (6 bases). Germline loops: CDR1 SGHDT, CDR2 YYEEEE. The CDR3 extends over 15 amino acids. V was pared by 4 bases and J by 5 bases, with 18 bases between. The CDR3 bases are TGTGCCAGCAGCACCCGGGACTGGAATGTGGAGACCCAGTACTTC. Its translation: CASSTRDWNVETQYF.

The chain carries TRBV19 and TRBJ1-3; D is undetermined. CDR1 LNHDA and CDR2 SQIVND come from the germline V gene (reference sequence). Trimming shortened V by 6 bases and J by 0 bases, and 12 bases separated the two germline ends. The CDR3 covers 15 residues. The CDR3 spells CASRVGDASGNTIYF. Here the CDR3 DNA reads TGTGCCAGTAGAGTCGGTGATGCCTCTGGAAACACCATATATTTT.

A few counts support this clone. The chain carries TRBV28 and TRBJ2-1, with TRBD2 as a possible D gene (7 bases). V dropped 6 bases and J dropped 8 bases, with 14 bases sitting between them. This CDR3 is 13 amino acids long. From germline, CDR1 is MDHEN and CDR2 SYDVKM. CDR3 loop: CASRVQGRDEQFF. The CDR3, as DNA: TGTGCCAGCAGAGTCCAGGGGAGGGATGAGCAGTTCTTC.

The gene calls are TRBV5-4 and TRBJ2-2; a weak D match, TRBD2 (6 bases). The CDR3 covers 16 residues. From germline, CDR1 is SGHNT and CDR2 YYREEE (reference sequence). V gave up 1 base and J gave up 0 bases, with 10 bases separating them. CDR3 amino acids: CASSLFGGANTGELFF. In DNA form, the CDR3 reads TGTGCCAGCAGCTTGTTTGGCGGGGCGAACACCGGGGAGCTGTTTTTT. Supplemented by reference TRBV5-4 and TRBJ2-2, the full variable domain reads ETGVTQSPTHLIKTRGQQVTLRCSSQSGHNTVSWYQQALGQGPQFIFQYYREEENGRGNFPPRFSGLQFPNYSSELNVNALELDDSALYLCASSLFGGANTGELFFGEGSRLTVL.

The chain couples TRBV4-2 to TRBJ2-2; TRBD2 aligns across 11 bases. V was clipped by 0 bases and J by 4 bases; unmatched bases: 4. Germline V gene data show CDR1 as LGHNA and CDR2 as YNFKEQ. The CDR3 totals 17 residues. This CDR3 is CASSQDPTSGGTGELFF. Here the CDR3 DNA reads TGTGCCAGCAGCCAAGATCCCACTAGCGGGGGCACCGGGGAGCTGTTTTTT.

This clone has more than one count but fewer than ten. The J gene is TRBJ2-1, the V gene TRBV11-3; weak D call: TRBD1 (6 bases). This CDR3 region has 13 residues. V was shortened by 4 bases and J by 4 bases, with 8 bases between the two germline ends. Germline V gene lookup returns CDR1 SGHNT and CDR2 YENEEA. CDR3 sequence reads: CASSSQGYNEQFF. The CDR3 DNA reads as TGTGCCAGCAGCTCCCAGGGGTACAATGAGCAGTTCTTC.

By sample fraction, this clone is large. In nucleotides, the CDR3 is TGTGCCAGCAGCCTTGACAGGTTCCTATACGAGCAGTACTTC. Amino acids: CASSLDRFLYEQYF. J is TRBJ2-7 and V is TRBV7-2, with D possibly TRBD1 on 6 matching bases. The germline CDR1 and CDR2 sequences are SGHTA and FQGNSA. CDR3 length: 14 residues. Trimming left V 5 bases short and J 4 bases short, with 15 bases between. Together with reference TRBV7-2 and TRBJ2-7, the CDR3 gives the full variable domain: GAGVSQSPSNKVTEKGKDVELRCDPISGHTALYWYRQSLGQGLEFLIYFQGNSAPDKSGLPSDRFSAERTGGSVSTLTIQRTQQEDSAVYLCASSLDRFLYEQYFGPGTRLTVT.

The table lists this clone with a few counts. V gene TRBV2 combines with J gene TRBJ2-5; TRBD1 aligns across 8 bases. V gave up 7 bases and J gave up 3 bases; unmatched junction bases: 7. Germline V gene data show CDR1 as SNHLY and CDR2 as FYNNEI. The CDR3 runs to 14 residues. For the CDR3, the DNA is TGTGCCAGCAAACAGGGACAGGCCAAAGAGACCCAGTACTTC. Translating gives CASKQGQAKETQYF.

A few counts support this clone. V gene TRBV7-2 combines with J gene TRBJ2-5; D gene unclear. Germline assignment: CDR1 SGHTA and CDR2 FQGNSA. Trimming took off 5 bases at V and 5 bases at J, with 9 bases between the two ends. There are 12 residues in the CDR3. CDR3 bases: TGTGCCAGCAGCCCGCAGAGGGAGACCCAGTACTTC. Its translation: CASSPQRETQYF.

The J gene is TRBJ1-2, the V gene TRBV29-1; D gene uncertain. CDR1 SQVTM and CDR2 ANQGSEA come from the germline V gene. The V end was cut by 5 bases, the J end by 7 bases, with 17 bases between. The CDR3 runs to 13 residues. The CDR3 is CSVRPTWEGGYTF. The CDR3 nucleotides are TGCAGCGTTAGACCGACCTGGGAGGGTGGCTACACCTTC.

By sample fraction, this clone is large (0.1 to 1%). The chain couples TRBV28 to TRBJ1-1; unclear D gene. This CDR3 spans 12 amino acids. V lost 7 bases and J 3 bases, leaving 9 bases between the germline ends. Germline V gene data show CDR1 as MDHEN and CDR2 as SYDVKM. The CDR3 nucleotides are TGTGCCAGCACCCCGGGGTACACTGAAGCTTTCTTT. Translation: CASTPGYTEAFF.

In this sample, this clone turned up a few times. CDR3 residues: CAIGWGGGGADTQYF. CDR3 DNA sequence: TGTGCCATCGGCTGGGGTGGCGGGGGGGCAGATACGCAGTATTTT. The chain is built from TRBV10-3 and TRBJ2-3, with 9 nucleotides matching TRBD2. Germline CDR1 is ENHRY and CDR2 is SYGVKD. V gave up 8 bases and J gave up 4 bases; unmatched junction bases: 10. The CDR3 is 15 amino acids.

The chain carries TRBV6-4 and TRBJ1-3, with no clear D. The CDR3 sequence is 18 residues long. V dropped 5 bases and J dropped 1 base, with 21 bases sitting between them. Germline loops: CDR1 MRHNA, CDR2 SNTAGT. The CDR3 loop is CASSRTGSAAMSGNTIYF. CDR3 coding DNA: TGTGCCAGCAGTAGAACGGGGTCCGCCGCCATGTCTGGAAACACCATATATTTT.

The chain carries TRBV7-6 and TRBJ2-6, with D maybe TRBD2 (5 bases). CDR1 is SGHVS and CDR2 is FNYEAQ in the germline V gene. The V gene lost 5 bases and the J gene lost 0 bases, with 14 bases spanning the gap. The CDR3 loop spans 17 amino acids. The CDR3 region has the DNA TGTGCCAGCAGCCCCGGGATCATCAACTCTGGGGCCAACGTCCTGACTTTC. Residues: CASSPGIINSGANVLTF.